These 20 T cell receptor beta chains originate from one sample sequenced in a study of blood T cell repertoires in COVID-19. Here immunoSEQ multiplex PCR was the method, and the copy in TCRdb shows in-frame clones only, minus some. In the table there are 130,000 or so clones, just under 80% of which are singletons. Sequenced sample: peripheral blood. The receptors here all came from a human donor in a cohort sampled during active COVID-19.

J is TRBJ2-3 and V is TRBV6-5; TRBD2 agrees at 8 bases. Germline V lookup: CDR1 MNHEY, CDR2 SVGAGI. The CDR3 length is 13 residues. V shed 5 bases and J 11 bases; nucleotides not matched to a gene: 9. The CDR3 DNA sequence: TGTGCCAGCAGTACGCCGGGGGGGCGGGAGCAGTATTTT. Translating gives CASSTPGGREQYF.

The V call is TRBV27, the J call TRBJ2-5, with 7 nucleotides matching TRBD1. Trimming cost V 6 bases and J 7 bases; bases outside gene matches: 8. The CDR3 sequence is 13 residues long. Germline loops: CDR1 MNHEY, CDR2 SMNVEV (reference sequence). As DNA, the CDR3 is TGTGCCAGCAGCCCGGACAGGACGGGGACCCAGTACTTC. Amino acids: CASSPDRTGTQYF.

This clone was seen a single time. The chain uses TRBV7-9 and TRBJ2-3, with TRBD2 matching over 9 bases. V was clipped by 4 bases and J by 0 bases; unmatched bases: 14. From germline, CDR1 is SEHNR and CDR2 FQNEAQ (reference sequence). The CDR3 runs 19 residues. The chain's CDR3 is CASSSFGLAGWYSTDTQYF. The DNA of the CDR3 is TGTGCCAGCAGCTCCTTTGGGCTAGCGGGATGGTATAGCACAGATACGCAGTATTTT.

DNA for the CDR3: TGTGCCAGTAGTATATGGGGGGACGACAATGAGCAGTTCTTC. It encodes CASSIWGDDNEQFF. V usage is TRBV19 and J usage is TRBJ2-1; tentative D call: TRBD2 (6 bases). CDR3 length: 14 amino acids. The germline V gene has CDR1 LNHDA and CDR2 SQIVND (reference sequence). V dropped 2 bases and J dropped 5 bases, with 10 bases sitting between them.

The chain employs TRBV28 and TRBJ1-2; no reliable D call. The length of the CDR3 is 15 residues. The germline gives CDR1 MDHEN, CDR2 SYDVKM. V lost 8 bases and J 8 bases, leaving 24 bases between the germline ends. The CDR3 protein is CASRTRRSLSGGYTF. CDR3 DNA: TGTGCCAGCCGAACCCGACGATCCCTCTCGGGGGGCTACACCTTC.

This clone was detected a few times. This CDR3 reads CASSTDRGRGANVLTF. In DNA form, the CDR3 reads TGTGCCAGCAGTACCGACAGGGGGCGTGGGGCCAACGTCCTGACTTTC. The V and J genes are TRBV7-6 and TRBJ2-6; 10 nucleotides match TRBD1. V shed 6 bases, J shed 3 bases, and the junction held 5 bases outside the gene matches. Germline-derived CDR1 and CDR2 are SGHVS and FNYEAQ. The CDR3 is 16 residues long. Full variable domain (missing parts from reference TRBV7-6 and TRBJ2-6): GAGVSQSPRYKVTKRGQDVALRCDPISGHVSLYWYRQALGQGPEFLTYFNYEAQQDKSGLPNDRFSAERPEGSISTLTIQRTEQRDSAMYRCASSTDRGRGANVLTFGAGSRLTVL.

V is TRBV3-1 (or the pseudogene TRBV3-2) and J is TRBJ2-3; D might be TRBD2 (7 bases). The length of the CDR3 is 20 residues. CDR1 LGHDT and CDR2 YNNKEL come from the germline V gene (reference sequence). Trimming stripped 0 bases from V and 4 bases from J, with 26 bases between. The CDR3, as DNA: TGTGCCAGCAGCCAAGATTTGGGATTGGTGGGGGGGGCAGAGGCAGATACGCAGTATTTT. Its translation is CASSQDLGLVGGAEADTQYF.

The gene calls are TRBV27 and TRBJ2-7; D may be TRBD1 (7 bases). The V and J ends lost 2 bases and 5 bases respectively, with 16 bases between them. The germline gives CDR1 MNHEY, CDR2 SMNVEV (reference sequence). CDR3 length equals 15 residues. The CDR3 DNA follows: TGTGCCAGCAGTTTACCACAGGGGAGGCATAACGAGCAGTACTTC. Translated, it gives CASSLPQGRHNEQYF.

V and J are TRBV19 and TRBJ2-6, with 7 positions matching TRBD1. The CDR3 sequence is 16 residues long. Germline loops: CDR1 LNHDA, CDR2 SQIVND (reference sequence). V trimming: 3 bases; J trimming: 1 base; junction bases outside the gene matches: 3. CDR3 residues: CASSMGQRSGANVLTF. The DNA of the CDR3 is TGTGCCAGTAGTATGGGACAGAGGTCTGGGGCCAACGTCCTGACTTTC.

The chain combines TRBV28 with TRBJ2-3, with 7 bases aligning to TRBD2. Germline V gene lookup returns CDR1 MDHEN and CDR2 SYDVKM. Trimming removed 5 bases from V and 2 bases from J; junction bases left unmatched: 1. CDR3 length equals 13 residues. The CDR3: CASSGTNTDTQYF. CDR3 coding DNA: TGTGCCAGCAGTGGGACTAACACAGATACGCAGTATTTT.

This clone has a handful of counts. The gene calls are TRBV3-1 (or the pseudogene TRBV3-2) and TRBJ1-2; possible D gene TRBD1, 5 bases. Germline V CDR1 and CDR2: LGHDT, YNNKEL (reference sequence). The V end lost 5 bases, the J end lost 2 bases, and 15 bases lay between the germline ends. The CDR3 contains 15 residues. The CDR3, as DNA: TGTGCCAGCAGCGGAACAGGATTCAGAAACTATGGCTACACCTTC. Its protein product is CASSGTGFRNYGYTF.

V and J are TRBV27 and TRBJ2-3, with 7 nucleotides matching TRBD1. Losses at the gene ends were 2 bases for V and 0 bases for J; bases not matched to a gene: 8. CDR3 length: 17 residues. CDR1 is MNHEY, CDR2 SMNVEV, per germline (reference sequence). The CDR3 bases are TGTGCCAGCAGTTTAAGTCGACAGGGACCTAGCACAGATACGCAGTATTTT. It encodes CASSLSRQGPSTDTQYF.

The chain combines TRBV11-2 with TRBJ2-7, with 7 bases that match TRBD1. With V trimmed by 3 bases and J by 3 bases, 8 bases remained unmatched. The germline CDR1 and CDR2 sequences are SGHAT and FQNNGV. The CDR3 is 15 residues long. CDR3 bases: TGTGCCAGCAGCTTGTACTCTGGGACAGACTACGAGCAGTACTTC. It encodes CASSLYSGTDYEQYF.

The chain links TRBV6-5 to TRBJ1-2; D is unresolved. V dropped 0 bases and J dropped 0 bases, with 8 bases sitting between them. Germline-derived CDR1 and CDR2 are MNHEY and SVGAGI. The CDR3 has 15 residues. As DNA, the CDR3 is TGTGCCAGCAGTTACTCTACAGTTTCTAACTATGGCTACACCTTC. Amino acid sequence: CASSYSTVSNYGYTF.

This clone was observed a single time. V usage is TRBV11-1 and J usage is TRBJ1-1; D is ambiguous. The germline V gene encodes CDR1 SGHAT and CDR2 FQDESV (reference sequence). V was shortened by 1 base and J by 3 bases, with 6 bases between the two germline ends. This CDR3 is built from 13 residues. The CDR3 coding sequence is TGTGCCAGCAGCTTAGAGAGAGACACTGAAGCTTTCTTT. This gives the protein CASSLERDTEAFF.

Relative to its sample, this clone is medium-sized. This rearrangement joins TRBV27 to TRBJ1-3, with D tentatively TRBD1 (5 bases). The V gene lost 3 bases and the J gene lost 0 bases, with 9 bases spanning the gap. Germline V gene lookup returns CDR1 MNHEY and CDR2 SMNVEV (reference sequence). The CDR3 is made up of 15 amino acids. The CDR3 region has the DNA TGTGCCAGCAGTTTGGGGGGAACCTCTGGAAACACCATATATTTT. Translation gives CASSLGGTSGNTIYF.

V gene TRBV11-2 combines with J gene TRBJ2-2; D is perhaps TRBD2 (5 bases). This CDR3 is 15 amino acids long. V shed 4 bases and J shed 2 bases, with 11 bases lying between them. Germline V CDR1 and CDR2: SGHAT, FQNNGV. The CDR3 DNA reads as TGTGCCAGCAGCTCCCTAAGCGGCAACACCGGGGAGCTGTTTTTT. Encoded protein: CASSSLSGNTGELFF. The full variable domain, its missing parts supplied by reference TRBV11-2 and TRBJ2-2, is EAGVAQSPRYKIIEKRQSVAFWCNPISGHATLYWYQQILGQGPKLLIQFQNNGVVDDSQLPKDRFSAERLKGVDSTLKIQPAKLEDSAVYLCASSSLSGNTGELFFGEGSRLTVL.

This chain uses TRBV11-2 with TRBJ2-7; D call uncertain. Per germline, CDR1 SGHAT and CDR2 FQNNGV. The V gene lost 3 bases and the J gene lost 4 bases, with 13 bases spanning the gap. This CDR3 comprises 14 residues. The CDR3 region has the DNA TGTGCCAGCAGCTTCCCAGAAAAGTTATACGAGCAGTACTTC. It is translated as CASSFPEKLYEQYF.

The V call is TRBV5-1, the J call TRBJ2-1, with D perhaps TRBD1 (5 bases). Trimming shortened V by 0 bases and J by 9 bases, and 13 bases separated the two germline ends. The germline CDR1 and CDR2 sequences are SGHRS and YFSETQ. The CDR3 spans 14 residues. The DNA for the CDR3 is TGCGCCAGCAGCTTGGCTCCAGGTAGGGGTGAGCAGTTCTTC. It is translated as CASSLAPGRGEQFF.

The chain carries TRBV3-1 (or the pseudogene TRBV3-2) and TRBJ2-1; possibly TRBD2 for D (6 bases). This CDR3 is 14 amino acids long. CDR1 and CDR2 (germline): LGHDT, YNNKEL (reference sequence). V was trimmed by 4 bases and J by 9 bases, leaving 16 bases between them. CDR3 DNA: TGTGCCAGCAGCCCCTCCCGCGGGAAGGGTGAGCAGTTCTTC. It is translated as CASSPSRGKGEQFF.